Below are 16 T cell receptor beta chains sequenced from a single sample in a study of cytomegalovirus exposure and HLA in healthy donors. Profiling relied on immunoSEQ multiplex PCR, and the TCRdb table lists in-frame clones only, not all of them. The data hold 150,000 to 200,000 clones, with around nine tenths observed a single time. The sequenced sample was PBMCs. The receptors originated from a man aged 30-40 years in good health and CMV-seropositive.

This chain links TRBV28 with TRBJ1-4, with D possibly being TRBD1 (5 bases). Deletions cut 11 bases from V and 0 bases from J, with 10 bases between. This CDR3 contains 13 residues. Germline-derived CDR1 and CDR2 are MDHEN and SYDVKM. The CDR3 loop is CAVRDATNEKLFF. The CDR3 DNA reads TGTGCCGTCAGGGATGCAACTAATGAAAAACTGTTTTTT.

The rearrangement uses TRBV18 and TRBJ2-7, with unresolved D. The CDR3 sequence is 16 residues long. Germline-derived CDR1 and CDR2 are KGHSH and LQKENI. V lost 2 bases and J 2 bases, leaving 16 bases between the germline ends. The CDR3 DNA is TGTGCCAGCTCACCATCTCCTGGCCAGGCAACCTACGAGCAGTACTTC. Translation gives CASSPSPGQATYEQYF.

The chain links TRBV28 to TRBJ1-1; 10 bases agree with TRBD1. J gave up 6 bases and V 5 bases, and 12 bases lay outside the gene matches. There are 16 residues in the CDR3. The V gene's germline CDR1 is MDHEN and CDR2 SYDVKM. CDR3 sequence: CASSPGPGTGAPEAFF. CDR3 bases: TGTGCCAGCAGTCCCGGTCCCGGGACAGGGGCCCCTGAAGCTTTCTTT.

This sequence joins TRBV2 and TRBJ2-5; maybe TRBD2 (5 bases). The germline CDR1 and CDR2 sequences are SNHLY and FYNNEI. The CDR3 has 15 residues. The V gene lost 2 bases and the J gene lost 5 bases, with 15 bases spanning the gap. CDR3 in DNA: TGTGCCAGCAGTGAAACGGGGTCGTTGGGGGAGACCCAGTACTTC. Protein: CASSETGSLGETQYF.

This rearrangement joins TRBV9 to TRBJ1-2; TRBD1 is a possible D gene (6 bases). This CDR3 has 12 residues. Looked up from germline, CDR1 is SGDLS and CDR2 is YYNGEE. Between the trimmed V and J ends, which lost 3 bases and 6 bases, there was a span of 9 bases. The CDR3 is CASSGTGNGYTF. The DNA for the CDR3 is TGTGCCAGCAGCGGCACAGGGAATGGCTACACCTTC.

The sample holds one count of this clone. CDR3 sequence (DNA): TGTGCCAGCAGCTTAGACTGGGCTGAAGCTTTCTTT. Protein sequence: CASSLDWAEAFF. This chain connects TRBV5-6 to TRBJ1-1; no definite D call. With 2 bases removed from V and 6 bases from J, the gap between germline ends came to 8 bases. This CDR3 contains 12 residues. CDR1 is SGHDT and CDR2 is YYEEEE in the germline V gene. Looking up the rest from reference TRBV5-6 and TRBJ1-1 gives the full variable domain: DAGVTQSPTHLIKTRGQQVTLRCSPKSGHDTVSWYQQALGQGPQFIFQYYEEEERQRGNFPDRFSGHQFPNYSSELNVNALLLGDSALYLCASSLDWAEAFFGQGTRLTVV.

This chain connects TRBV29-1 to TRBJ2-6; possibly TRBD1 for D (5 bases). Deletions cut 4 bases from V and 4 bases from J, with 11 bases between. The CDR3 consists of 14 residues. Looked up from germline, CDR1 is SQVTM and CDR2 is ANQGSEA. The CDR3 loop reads CSVARGSGANVLTF. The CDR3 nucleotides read TGCAGCGTTGCTAGGGGATCCGGGGCCAACGTCCTGACTTTC.

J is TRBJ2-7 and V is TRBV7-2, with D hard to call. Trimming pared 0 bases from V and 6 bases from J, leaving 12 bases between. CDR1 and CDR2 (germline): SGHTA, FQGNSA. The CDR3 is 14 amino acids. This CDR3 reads CASSLAGSGVEQYF. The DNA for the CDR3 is TGTGCCAGCAGCTTAGCGGGTTCCGGAGTCGAGCAGTACTTC.

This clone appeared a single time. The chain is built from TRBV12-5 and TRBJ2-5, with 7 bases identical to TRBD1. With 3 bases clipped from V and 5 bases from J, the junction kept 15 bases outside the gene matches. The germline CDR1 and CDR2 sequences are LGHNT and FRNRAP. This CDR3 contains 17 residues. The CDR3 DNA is TGTGCTAGTGGTTTTGCCCTTAGGGGGCCCTATCCGGAGACCCAGTACTTC. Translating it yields CASGFALRGPYPETQYF.

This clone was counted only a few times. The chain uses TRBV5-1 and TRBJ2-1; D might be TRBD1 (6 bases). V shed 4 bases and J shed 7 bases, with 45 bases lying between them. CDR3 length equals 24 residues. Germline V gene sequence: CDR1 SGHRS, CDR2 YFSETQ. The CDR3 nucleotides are TGCGCCAGCAGCCTTGACCTTAGGGGGTTAATGACCACCCTATTGAATCGGAGTAGGAATGAGCAGTTCTTC. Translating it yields CASSLDLRGLMTTLLNRSRNEQFF.

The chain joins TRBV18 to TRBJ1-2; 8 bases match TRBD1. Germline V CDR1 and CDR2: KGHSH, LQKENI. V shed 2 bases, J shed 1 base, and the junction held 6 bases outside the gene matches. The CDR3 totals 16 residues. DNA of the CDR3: TGTGCCAGCTCACCAATGATGGGACAGGATAACTATGGCTACACCTTC. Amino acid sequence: CASSPMMGQDNYGYTF.

This chain's CDR3 is CAWSVSQARGYTF. The CDR3 coding sequence is TGTGCCTGGAGTGTATCGCAGGCCAGGGGCTACACCTTC. This sequence joins TRBV30 and TRBJ1-2; D is unresolved. The V gene lost 0 bases and the J gene lost 8 bases, with 13 bases spanning the gap. The CDR3 length is 13 residues. Germline V gives CDR1 GTSNPN, CDR2 SVGIG (reference sequence).

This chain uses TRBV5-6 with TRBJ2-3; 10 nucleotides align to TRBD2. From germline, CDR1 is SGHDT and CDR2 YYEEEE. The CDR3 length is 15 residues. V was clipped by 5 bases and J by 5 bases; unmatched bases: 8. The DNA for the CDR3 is TGTGCCAGCAGATCAACCGGGACTAGCGTAGATACGCAGTATTTT. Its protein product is CASRSTGTSVDTQYF.

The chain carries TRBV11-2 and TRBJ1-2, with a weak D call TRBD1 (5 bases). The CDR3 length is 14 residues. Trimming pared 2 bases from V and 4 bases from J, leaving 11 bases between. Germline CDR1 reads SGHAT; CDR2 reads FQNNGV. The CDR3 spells CASSLRGDFYGYTF. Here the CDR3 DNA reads TGTGCCAGCAGCTTACGAGGGGACTTCTATGGCTACACCTTC. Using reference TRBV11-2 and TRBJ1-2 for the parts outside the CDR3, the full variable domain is EAGVAQSPRYKIIEKRQSVAFWCNPISGHATLYWYQQILGQGPKLLIQFQNNGVVDDSQLPKDRFSAERLKGVDSTLKIQPAKLEDSAVYLCASSLRGDFYGYTFGSGTRLTVV.

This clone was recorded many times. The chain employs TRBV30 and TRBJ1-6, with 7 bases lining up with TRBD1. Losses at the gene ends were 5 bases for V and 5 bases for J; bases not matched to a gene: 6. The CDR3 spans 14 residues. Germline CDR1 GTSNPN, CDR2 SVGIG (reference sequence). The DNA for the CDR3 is TGTGCCTGGGCCGGGACAGTGGATAATTCACCCCTCCACTTT. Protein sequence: CAWAGTVDNSPLHF. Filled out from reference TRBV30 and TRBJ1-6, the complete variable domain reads SQTIHQWPATLVQPVGSPLSLECTVEGTSNPNLYWYRQAAGRGLQLLFYSVGIGQISSEVPQNLSASRPQDRQFILSSKKLLLSDSGFYLCAWAGTVDNSPLHFGNGTRLTVT.

CDR3 DNA sequence: TGTGCCAGCAAGGGGAACTACGAGCAGTACTTC. The encoded protein is CASKGNYEQYF. The chain uses TRBV6-6 and TRBJ2-7, with a weak D call TRBD1 (5 bases). Germline V gene data show CDR1 as MNHNY and CDR2 as SVGAGI (reference sequence). With 7 bases removed from V and 3 bases from J, the gap between germline ends came to 7 bases. This CDR3 comprises 11 residues.